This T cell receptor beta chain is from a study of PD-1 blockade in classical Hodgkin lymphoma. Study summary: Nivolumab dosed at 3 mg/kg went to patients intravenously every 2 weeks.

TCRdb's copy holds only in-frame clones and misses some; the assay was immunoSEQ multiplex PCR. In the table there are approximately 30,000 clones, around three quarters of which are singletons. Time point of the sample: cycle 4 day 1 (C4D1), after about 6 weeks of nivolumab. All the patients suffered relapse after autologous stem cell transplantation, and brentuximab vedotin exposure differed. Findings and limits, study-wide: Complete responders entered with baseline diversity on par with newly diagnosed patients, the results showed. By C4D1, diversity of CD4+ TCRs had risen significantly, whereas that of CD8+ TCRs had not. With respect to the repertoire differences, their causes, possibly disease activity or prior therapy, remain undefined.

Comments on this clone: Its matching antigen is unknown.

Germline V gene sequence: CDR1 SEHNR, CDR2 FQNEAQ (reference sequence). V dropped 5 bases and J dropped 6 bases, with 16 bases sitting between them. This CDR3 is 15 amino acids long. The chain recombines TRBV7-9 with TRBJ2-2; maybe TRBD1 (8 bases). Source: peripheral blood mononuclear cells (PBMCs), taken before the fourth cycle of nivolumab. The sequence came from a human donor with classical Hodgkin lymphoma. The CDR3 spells CASSPRTGRAGELFF. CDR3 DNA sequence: TGTGCCAGCAGCCCCCGGACAGGGAGGGCCGGGGAGCTGTTTTTT.